The present entry profiles one T cell receptor (beta chain) with its context. Its antigen is unidentified. TCRdb processed the RT-PCR reads anew with MiXCR; each CDR3 protein has one entry. The repertoire holds more than 400,000 distinct CDR3 sequences, with approximately 10% as singletons. The source of the sample is a study of response to subunit inactivated influenza vaccine. Germline CDR1 WSHSY, CDR2 SAAADI. The CDR3 runs 15 residues. Trimming left V 4 bases short and J 5 bases short, with 17 bases between. Notes on the study in general: That few new T cells are recruited by each seasonal influenza vaccination was the authors' suggestion.

The sample here was PBMCs from blood, taken more than 35 days after vaccination. The TCR originated in a man between 45 and 60 years old who received an inactivated influenza vaccine. The genes are TRBV10-2 and TRBJ2-5; D perhaps matches TRBD1 (6 bases). CDR3 DNA: TGCGCCAGCAGTGTAGGCAGGGGCCCTCCCGAGACCCAGTACTTC. Residues: CASSVGRGPPETQYF.